This passage covers 7 T cell receptor beta chains from one sample sequenced in a study of cytomegalovirus exposure and HLA in healthy donors. This PCR relied on a set of 60 Vbeta primers and 13 Jbeta primers. Clones were read by immunoSEQ multiplex PCR, and TCRdb kept only the in-frame ones, dropping some. The sample yields hundreds of thousands of clones, around 80% seen once. The specimen sequenced was PBMCs. Receptor source: a man aged 35-49 years in good health and CMV-seronegative.

The chain is built from TRBV11-2 and TRBJ2-1, with 10 bases identical to TRBD2. The length of the CDR3 is 16 residues. V shed 0 bases and J 10 bases; nucleotides not matched to a gene: 9. Per the germline V gene, CDR1 is SGHAT and CDR2 is FQNNGV. Written as DNA, the CDR3 is TGTGCCAGCAGCTTAGATTGGTTAGCGGGGGGCCCGGAGCAGTTCTTC. It yields the protein CASSLDWLAGGPEQFF.

The V and J genes are TRBV6-1 and TRBJ2-4; possibly TRBD1 for D (5 bases). Trimming cost V 3 bases and J 0 bases, with 9 bases left between them. CDR1 and CDR2 from the germline V gene are MNHNS and SASEGT. The CDR3 contains 15 residues. CDR3 sequence reads: CASSETAIAKNIQYF. The CDR3 coding sequence is TGTGCCAGCAGTGAGACAGCGATAGCCAAAAACATTCAGTACTTC.

The chain recombines TRBV11-2 with TRBJ1-3; D is perhaps TRBD1 (5 bases). V lost 1 base to trimming and J lost 5 bases, with 12 bases between them. The CDR3 is made up of 15 amino acids. Per the germline V gene, CDR1 is SGHAT and CDR2 is FQNNGV. The CDR3 DNA reads TGTGCCAGCAGCTTAGGCCACGGGGGAAGAAACACCATATATTTT. Translation gives CASSLGHGGRNTIYF.

The CDR3 DNA reads TGTGCCAGCAGTTCCGAGACAGGGGGAAACACTGAAGCTTTCTTT. It is translated as CASSSETGGNTEAFF. The rearrangement links TRBV6-5 to TRBJ1-1; TRBD1 aligns across 9 bases. J gave up 2 bases and V 4 bases, and 5 bases lay outside the gene matches. The germline V gene encodes CDR1 MNHEY and CDR2 SVGAGI. The CDR3 runs 15 residues.

The rearrangement links TRBV6-6 to TRBJ1-4; 9 positions agree with TRBD1. V lost 5 bases to trimming and J lost 4 bases; unmatched junction nucleotides: 8. The CDR3 consists of 16 residues. Germline lookup yields CDR1 MNHNY and CDR2 SVGAGI (reference sequence). This CDR3 is CASSTRGQGLNEKLFF. The CDR3 DNA is TGTGCCAGCAGTACTCGCGGACAGGGGCTTAATGAAAAACTGTTTTTT.

This clone was seen a single time. The chain uses TRBV28 and TRBJ2-7; the match to TRBD2 covers 9 bases. This CDR3 is 16 amino acids long. The ends lost 6 bases at V and 3 bases at J; junction bases unmatched: 12. Germline CDR1 MDHEN, CDR2 SYDVKM. CDR3 coding DNA: TGTGCCAGCAGGGGGGTAGGGACTAGCAGAGACTACGAGCAGTACTTC. It translates to CASRGVGTSRDYEQYF. The entire variable domain, with the rest obtained from reference TRBV28 and TRBJ2-7, is as follows: DVKVTQSSRYLVKRTGEKVFLECVQDMDHENMFWYRQDPGLGLRLIYFSYDVKMKEKGDIPEGYSVSREKKERFSLILESASTNQTSMYLCASRGVGTSRDYEQYFGPGTRLTVT.

This rearrangement joins TRBV7-2 to TRBJ1-6; tentatively, D is TRBD1 (5 bases). This CDR3 has 15 amino acids. With 2 bases removed from V and 2 bases from J, the gap between germline ends came to 7 bases. Germline CDR1 and CDR2: SGHTA and FQGNSA. The CDR3 DNA is TGTGCCAGCAGCTTATTGACAGCCTATAATTCACCCCTCCACTTT. Translating gives CASSLLTAYNSPLHF.